This T cell receptor (beta chain) was found in a study of blood T cells in healthy people across ages. Study-wide results and caveats: Expanded clonotype changes were possibly confounded by unknown donor CMV status.

Then a second PCR, running roughly 7 to 11 cycles, was carried out with a sample-barcoded 5' primer and a J-beta primer mix. TCRdb passed the 5' RACE reads through MiXCR, listing each CDR3 protein once. The sample contains about 1 million distinct CDR3 sequences, almost 25% of which appear only once. The CDR3 is 13 residues long. Per germline, CDR1 PRHDT and CDR2 FYEKMQ (reference sequence). With respect to this clonotype: Its antigen is as yet unknown. At one of its ends the junction is not consistent with the germline gene, which may arise from a read error.

The data also belong to a second study, concerning T cells of mothers and their children. That report adds: M1S, a second-PCR primer, added sample barcodes and 2-4 random nucleotides. Normalized overlap was always slightly, never significantly, higher in related than unrelated mother-child pairs.

This receptor was identified in a girl aged 2 to 10 in good health. The sequenced sample consisted of blood. V gene TRBV13 combines with J gene TRBJ1-4; no clear D. The DNA for the CDR3 is TGTGCCAGCAGCTCGAGTATCCAGGAAAGACTGTTTTTT. This codes for CASSSSIQERLFF.